This TCR beta chain was retrieved from a study of Ad26.COV2.S vaccination and SARS-CoV-2 variants. Study-wide background: The vaccine Ad26.COV2.S was put into the muscle once, or twice with 56 days between.

Specified treatment: 15 to 20 received Ad26.COV2.S at low or high dose, single or two shots; 5 received placebo; per-sample allocation not given. Sample collection was performed on day 63 after the first vaccine or placebo injection. The V gene's germline CDR1 is SGHKS and CDR2 YYEKEE (reference sequence). J was trimmed by 3 bases and V by 5 bases; bases with no gene match: 5. CDR3 length equals 13 residues. Generated by immunoSEQ multiplex PCR, the TCRdb table keeps only in-frame clones and is missing some. Here the sample spans under 400,000 clones, roughly 87% being singletons. The input for sequencing was peripheral blood, taken in a trial of Ad26.COV2.S vaccine versus placebo. This sequence originates from a person aged 18 to 59 who received the Ad26.COV2.S COVID-19 vaccine or a placebo. V is TRBV5-5 and J is TRBJ2-7, with 7 bases fitting TRBD1. CDR3 loop: CASSRDRVYEQYF. The CDR3 bases are TGTGCCAGCAGTCGAGACAGGGTCTACGAGCAGTACTTC.